The TCR beta chain described here comes from a study of T cells in Graves' hyperthyroidism and ophthalmopathy. Study-wide points: Ophthalmopathy was distinguished from stable hyperthyroidism by 13 V-J signatures. Blood also carried most thyroid clonotypes expanded above 0.001.

The investigators amplified TCR beta CDR3 regions from RNA transcripts. RT-PCR in the first round (using the HTBI primer set) targeted the TCR CDR3. TCRdb itself ran the multiplex PCR reads through MiXCR, one entry per CDR3 protein. The data show about 320,000 distinct CDR3 sequences, approximately 16% seen once. The table lists this clonotype with many counts. Its antigen is still unknown. The CDR3 spans 13 residues. Germline CDR1 SNHLY, CDR2 FYNNEI. V was pared by 7 bases and J by 7 bases, with 14 bases between. Newly diagnosed patients aged 18 to 65 had hyperthyroidism of under 2 months' duration. On the basis of clinical symptoms, serum thyroxine and TRAb, thyroid ultrasound and orbital computed tomography, diagnoses were made.

The chain joins TRBV2 to TRBJ1-5; D is unresolved. The clonotype was recovered from a man younger than 40 with Graves' hyperthyroidism. The specimen sequenced was blood. CDR3 in amino acids: CASTLRFWQPQHF. The CDR3 DNA follows: TGTGCCAGCACTCTTAGGTTTTGGCAGCCCCAGCATTTT. The full variable domain, with the rest looked up from reference TRBV2 and TRBJ1-5, is EPEVTQTPSHQVTQMGQEVILRCVPISNHLYFYWYRQILGQKVEFLVSFYNNEISEKSEIFDDQFSVERPDGSNFTLKIRSTKLEDSAMYFCASTLRFWQPQHFGDGTRLSIL.